The T cell receptor (beta chain) under discussion was sequenced for a study of cytomegalovirus exposure and HLA in healthy donors. Donors were ostensibly healthy at sampling, although undocumented immune exposures were probable. V gave up 10 bases and J gave up 3 bases; unmatched junction bases: 4. Germline V lookup: CDR1 SEHNR, CDR2 FQNEAQ (reference sequence). The CDR3 has 13 amino acids. In the PCR, 60 Vbeta and 13 Jbeta primers were used. Clones were sequenced by immunoSEQ multiplex PCR, and TCRdb holds only the in-frame ones, with some missing. This table holds about 200,000 clones, 80% to 90% found once.

The sequence was obtained from a young man in good health and CMV-seronegative. This rearrangement joins TRBV7-9 to TRBJ2-1; 9 bases agree with TRBD1. Specimen: PBMCs. Written as DNA, the CDR3 is TGTGCCATCCTGGGACAGGGCTACAATGAGCAGTTCTTC. This encodes CAILGQGYNEQFF.